Following are 9 T cell receptor beta chains from one sample sequenced in a study of neurological immune-mediated disorders. MiXCR was run by TCRdb on the 5' RACE reads, yielding one entry per CDR3 protein. The data hold roughly 80,000 distinct CDR3 sequences, with approximately 17% observed a single time. The sequenced material came from PBMCs. The origin of the receptors is a woman between 40 and 50 years old in good health.

This clonotype was seen at least ten times. The chain's CDR3 is CASSTGTQDYEQYF. The CDR3 coding sequence is TGTGCCAGCAGTACTGGGACACAAGACTACGAGCAGTACTTC. V is TRBV12-3 or TRBV12-4 and J is TRBJ2-7; D perhaps matches TRBD1 (6 bases). This CDR3 comprises 14 residues. The ends were cut back, 5 bases at V and 3 bases at J, with 14 bases in the middle.

This clonotype was counted between two and nine times. The genes are TRBV6-5 and TRBJ2-7, with 10 positions matching TRBD1. The junction had 7 bases not matched to a gene; V was cut back by 6 bases and J by 2 bases. CDR1 is MNHEY, CDR2 SVGAGI, per germline. The CDR3 contains 15 residues. In DNA form, the CDR3 reads TGTGCCAGCAGGCACCGGGACAGGGGCACCTACGAGCAGTACTTC. It encodes CASRHRDRGTYEQYF.

The rearrangement joins TRBV2 to TRBJ2-7; D may be TRBD2 (5 bases). V shed 7 bases and J shed 7 bases, with 14 bases lying between them. The CDR3 totals 12 residues. CDR1 SNHLY and CDR2 FYNNEI come from the germline V gene. The CDR3 DNA reads as TGTGCCAGCAATGGACTGGGAAAGGAGCAGTACGTC. This codes for CASNGLGKEQYV.

This clonotype has a handful of counts. V gene TRBV2 combines with J gene TRBJ2-2, with D hard to call. V gave up 4 bases and J gave up 2 bases, with 11 bases separating them. This CDR3 has 15 residues. CDR1 and CDR2 (germline): SNHLY, FYNNEI. The CDR3 DNA follows: TGTGCCAGCAGTGTCCGCCAGGCTAACACCGGGGAGCTGTTTTTT. Residues: CASSVRQANTGELFF.

This clonotype was counted ten times or more. The J gene is TRBJ2-5, the V gene TRBV7-2; the match to TRBD1 covers 7 bases. Looked up from germline, CDR1 is SGHTA and CDR2 is FQGNSA. The CDR3 is made up of 15 amino acids. V shed 4 bases, J shed 2 bases, and the junction held 7 bases outside the gene matches. The CDR3 DNA follows: TGTGCCAGCAGCTCGGGACAGATTGCACAAGAGACCCAGTACTTC. Its protein product is CASSSGQIAQETQYF. The complete variable domain, with remaining parts taken from reference TRBV7-2 and TRBJ2-5, reads GAGVSQSPSNKVTEKGKDVELRCDPISGHTALYWYRQSLGQGLEFLIYFQGNSAPDKSGLPSDRFSAERTGGSVSTLTIQRTQQEDSAVYLCASSSGQIAQETQYFGPGTRLLVL.

Ten or more counts support this clonotype. The V call is TRBV15, the J call TRBJ2-1, with 7 bases lining up with TRBD1. This CDR3 comprises 14 residues. From germline, CDR1 is LNHNV and CDR2 YYDKDF (reference sequence). Unmatched junction bases numbered 7, after V lost 5 bases and J lost 6 bases. CDR3 in amino acids: CATSVHTGVNEQFF. CDR3 coding DNA: TGTGCCACCAGCGTGCACACAGGGGTCAATGAGCAGTTCTTC.

This clonotype was seen many times. The V gene is TRBV5-1, the J gene TRBJ2-5, with D possibly being TRBD1 (6 bases). The ends were cut back, 0 bases at V and 4 bases at J, with 13 bases in the middle. Germline-derived CDR1 and CDR2 are SGHRS and YFSETQ. This CDR3 has 15 amino acids. DNA of the CDR3: TGCGCCAGCAGCTTGGGAACAGGGATTTCAGAGACCCAGTACTTC. Translated: CASSLGTGISETQYF.

This clonotype was recorded once. At one end, the junction sequence differs from germline, possibly due to a read error. The chain carries TRBV5-1 and TRBJ1-2, with a possible D match to TRBD1 (6 bases). The length of the CDR3 is 15 residues. CDR1 is SGHRS, CDR2 YFSETQ, per germline. CDR3 nucleotides: TGCGCCAGCAGTTTGGAATTGGGGACATCCTATGGCTACACCTTC. Protein product: CASSLELGTSYGYTF.

This clonotype has ten or more counts. The chain is built from TRBV20-1 and TRBJ2-3; D is undetermined. Trimming took off 6 bases at V and 8 bases at J, with 21 bases between the two ends. The CDR3 totals 14 residues. Germline V gene sequence: CDR1 DFQATT, CDR2 SNEGSKA (reference sequence). CDR3 nucleotides: TGCAGTGCCAAGATGGGAACGAGGCCGGGTACGCAGTATTTT. This translates into CSAKMGTRPGTQYF.